The clone carrying this T cell receptor beta chain showed up just a few times. Authors' analysis steps: Estimation of nucleated cell counts was performed using reference gene primer amplification. The method was immunoSEQ multiplex PCR; TCRdb's version includes in-frame clones alone and lacks a portion of them. V, J and clone size derive from that table, while D and trimming were established from the DNA sequence. The sample lists 200,000 to 250,000 clones, roughly 80% occurring once. The entry originates in a study of blood T cell repertoires in COVID-19. Study context: Samples of COVID-19 (acute and convalescent) were obtained from the United States, Italy and Spain. From T cells, B-cell-depleted T cells, or PBMCs came the material, which was cDNA or gDNA.

The source of this sequence is a human donor in a cohort sampled during active COVID-19. The sample was peripheral blood.

CDR3: CASSMGQSDGYTF. The DNA for the CDR3 is TGTGCCAGTAGTATGGGACAGAGTGATGGCTACACCTTC. The chain couples TRBV19 to TRBJ1-2, with 7 bases that match TRBD1. Germline-derived CDR1 and CDR2 are LNHDA and SQIVND (reference sequence). This CDR3 comprises 13 residues. After removal of 3 bases from V and 6 bases from J, the junction contained 4 bases not matched to a gene.